One sample yielded the 10 T cell receptor beta chains listed below, sequenced in a study of identical twins. One entry per CDR3 protein, called by TCRdb with MiXCR from the 5' RACE reads. The sample has about 520,000 distinct CDR3 sequences, 22% seen once. This same sample was also taken into another study, of T cells expressing NK-cell markers.

The sequencing input was CD4+ T cells sorted from blood. The receptor set was obtained from a young woman in good health.

The CDR3 nucleotides read TGCAGCGGACAGGGCGCTAATGAAAAACTGTTTTTT. Translation: CSGQGANEKLFF. The V call is TRBV29-1, the J call TRBJ1-4, with 7 bases lining up with TRBD1. The CDR3 is 12 residues long. J gave up 3 bases and V 7 bases, and 2 bases lay outside the gene matches. The germline gives CDR1 SQVTM, CDR2 ANQGSEA.

A few counts support this clonotype. The genes are TRBV3-1 and TRBJ2-4; D remains ambiguous. This CDR3 has 13 amino acids. Germline V gene lookup returns CDR1 LGHDT and CDR2 YNNKEL (reference sequence). The germline V and J ends were trimmed by 0 bases and 7 bases, with 7 bases remaining between them. CDR3 coding DNA: TGTGCCAGCAGCCAAGACATTCGCAACATTCAGTACTTC. Translation gives CASSQDIRNIQYF.

The chain couples TRBV18 to TRBJ2-7, with D tentatively TRBD2 (6 bases). Per germline, CDR1 KGHSH and CDR2 LQKENI. Trimming pared 4 bases from V and 3 bases from J, leaving 10 bases between. There are 13 residues in the CDR3. The CDR3, as DNA: TGTGCCAGCTCACGTGTGGGGGGCTACGAGCAGTACTTC. Amino acids: CASSRVGGYEQYF.

The chain employs TRBV20-1 and TRBJ2-7; D may match TRBD1 or TRBD2 (5 bases each). The CDR3 is 11 residues long. Germline CDR1 and CDR2: DFQATT and SNEGSKA (reference sequence). Trimming shortened V by 5 bases and J by 12 bases, and 17 bases separated the two germline ends. This chain's CDR3 is CSAHLGDVGYF. The CDR3 bases are TGCAGTGCTCACCTGGGGGACGTGGGGTACTTC.

This clonotype was observed a few times. The chain joins TRBV29-1 to TRBJ2-4; no clear D. CDR1 is SQVTM and CDR2 is ANQGSEA in the germline V gene. CDR3 size: 15 residues. Trimming removed 1 base from V and 6 bases from J, with 16 bases in between. As DNA, the CDR3 is TGCAGCGTTGAAGGGGGTGGAGTTTCGGGAAACATTCAGTACTTC. Its protein is CSVEGGGVSGNIQYF. Full variable domain (rest looked up from reference TRBV29-1 and TRBJ2-4): SAVISQKPSRDICQRGTSLTIQCQVDSQVTMMFWYRQQPGQSLTLIATANQGSEATYESGFVIDKFPISRPNLTFSTLTVSNMSPEDSSIYLCSVEGGGVSGNIQYFGAGTRLSVL.

This clonotype occurred a few times. V is TRBV4-3 and J is TRBJ1-1; D is unclear. The CDR3 is 15 amino acids. V lost 0 bases and J 3 bases, leaving 11 bases between the germline ends. Germline loops: CDR1 LGHNA, CDR2 YSLEER. The CDR3 DNA is TGCGCCAGCAGCCAAGAAGCGCAGGCAGACACTGAAGCTTTCTTT. As protein: CASSQEAQADTEAFF.

The chain combines TRBV29-1 with TRBJ1-1; 9 bases map to TRBD1. V was clipped by 7 bases and J by 1 base; unmatched bases: 4. The CDR3 has 13 residues. CDR1 SQVTM and CDR2 ANQGSEA come from the germline V gene. CDR3 sequence (DNA): TGCAGCGCAAAGACAGGGGGGAACACTGAAGCTTTCTTT. This sequence encodes CSAKTGGNTEAFF.

The rearrangement uses TRBV11-2 and TRBJ2-7, with 7 bases aligning to TRBD1. Trimming at V came to 5 bases and at J to 0 bases, leaving 13 bases not matched to a gene. CDR1 is SGHAT and CDR2 is FQNNGV in the germline V gene. This CDR3 has 17 residues. Here the CDR3 reads CASSNKEDRKRSYEQYF. The CDR3 DNA reads as TGTGCCAGCAGCAATAAAGAGGACAGGAAGCGCTCCTACGAGCAGTACTTC.

This clonotype was counted between two and nine times. This chain connects TRBV20-1 to TRBJ2-1; D unresolved. Trimming removed 6 bases at V and 5 bases at J, with 14 bases between. Germline CDR1 and CDR2: DFQATT and SNEGSKA (reference sequence). This CDR3 comprises 13 residues. The chain's CDR3 is CSAPYVANNEQFF. CDR3 bases: TGCAGTGCCCCCTACGTGGCCAACAATGAGCAGTTCTTC.

In its sample, this clonotype was seen a few times. The gene calls are TRBV6-1 and TRBJ1-4, with D perhaps TRBD1 (5 bases). In germline, CDR1 is MNHNS, CDR2 SASEGT. Trimming cost V 7 bases and J 10 bases, with 19 bases left between them. This CDR3 has 14 amino acids. CDR3 in DNA: TGTGCCAGCACATTGTCCGGGGGAGACGGAAAACTGTTTTTT. Encoded protein: CASTLSGGDGKLFF.